These T cell receptor beta chains were read from a single sample in a study of blood T cell repertoires in COVID-19. Sequencing was performed with immunoSEQ multiplex PCR; in TCRdb, only in-frame clones are kept and a portion is missing. The sample yields approximately 77,000 clones, roughly 80% seen once. Sample: peripheral blood. These receptors originate from a woman in her fifties or sixties with acute or convalescent COVID-19. Both conserved end residues are part of each CDR3. Each record gives: clone size, D gene, J gene, V gene, CDR3 DNA, CDR3 protein. A D gene is named only where the DNA matches it firmly. Only some rows state a clone size, as once, few, many or a class for expanded clones.

.,.,TRBJ1-1,TRBV7-9,TGTGCCAGCCGGAGGACGGCTGAAGCTTTCTTT,CASRRTAEAFF
once,.,TRBJ1-2,TRBV6-2/TRBV6-3,TGTGCCAGCAGCCCTCGGCAGGGCCAAGGGGTATATGGCTACACCTTC,CASSPRQGQGVYGYTF
.,.,TRBJ1-2,TRBV5-1,TGCGCCAGCAGCTACTGGCCAATCTCACAGGCCAACGCGGGGTCCGCTAACTATGGCTACACCTTC,CASSYWPISQANAGSANYGYTF
few,TRBD2,TRBJ2-3,TRBV5-8,TGTGCCAGCAGCTTGTTGACTAGCGGGGGAATAAGCACAGATACGCAGTATTTT,CASSLLTSGGISTDTQYF
.,TRBD1,TRBJ1-1,TRBV19,TGTGCCAGTAGTTCAGGACAGGGGCGATCGAACACTGAAGCTTTCTTT,CASSSGQGRSNTEAFF
.,.,TRBJ2-5,TRBV7-9,TGTGCCAGCAGCTATGTGGCAGAGACCCAGTACTTC,CASSYVAETQYF
.,.,TRBJ1-5,TRBV18,TGTGCCAGCTCACGAGGGGGTAGCAATCAGCCCCAGCATTTT,CASSRGGSNQPQHF
once,TRBD1,TRBJ1-5,TRBV30,TGTGCCTGGAAAGAGGCGGACAGGGTGAGCGGGCCCCAGCATTTT,CAWKEADRVSGPQHF
.,TRBD1,TRBJ2-7,TRBV11-2,TGTGCCAGCAGCGCCGGGACAGGGGGCTCCTACGAGCAGTACTTC,CASSAGTGGSYEQYF
once,.,TRBJ1-3,TRBV5-6,TGTGCCAGCAGCTCCAAAGAACACTCTGGAAACACCATATATTTT,CASSSKEHSGNTIYF
.,.,TRBJ2-7,TRBV5-1,TGCGCCAGCAGCTCGGGAGACAGGGCCTACGAGCAGTACTTC,CASSSGDRAYEQYF
.,TRBD1,TRBJ1-1,TRBV5-4,TGTGCCAGCAGCTTGAGGGACAGGGGTGCCAACGCTGAAGCTTTCTTT,CASSLRDRGANAEAFF
.,.,TRBJ1-3,TRBV18,TGTGCCAGCTCACAAGACAGCTCTGGAAACACCATATATTTT,CASSQDSSGNTIYF
few,TRBD1,TRBJ1-4,TRBV27,TGTGCCAGCAGTTTAGGGGGACAGCTCCATAATGAAAAACTGTTTTTT,CASSLGGQLHNEKLFF
once,TRBD2,TRBJ2-5,TRBV11-2,TGTGCCAGCAGCTCCGATCGGACTAGCGGGGGTGAGACCCAGTACTTC,CASSSDRTSGGETQYF
.,.,TRBJ1-1,TRBV19,TGTGCCAGTAGTATCAGGGGACGCGACACTGAAGCTTTCTTT,CASSIRGRDTEAFF
.,.,TRBJ2-7,TRBV7-9,TGTGCCAGCAGCTTATCCATCCCGAGCTCCTACGAGCAGTACTTC,CASSLSIPSSYEQYF
.,TRBD1,TRBJ2-7,TRBV5-1,TGCGCCAGCAGCTTGGGGGACAGGGGGCACGAGCAGTACTTC,CASSLGDRGHEQYF
.,TRBD2,TRBJ2-5,TRBV11-2,TGTGCCAGCAGCCGACTAGCGGCCTTCCAAGAGACCCAGTACTTC,CASSRLAAFQETQYF
.,.,TRBJ2-2,TRBV7-6,TGTGCCAGCAGCGCCGGACAGCGAGGCACCGGGGAGCTGTTTTTT,CASSAGQRGTGELFF
.,TRBD2,TRBJ2-5,TRBV6-5,TGTGCCAGCAGGAAGCGGGGGGAGGGAGAGACCCAGTACTTC,CASRKRGEGETQYF
.,TRBD1,TRBJ2-1,TRBV24-1,TGTGCCACCAGTGATTCGGGACAGGGGTTACACAATGAGCAGTTCTTC,CATSDSGQGLHNEQFF
.,.,TRBJ1-1,TRBV6-5,TGTGCCAGCAGGCGAACAGGGTATGCTGAAGCTTTCTTT,CASRRTGYAEAFF
.,.,TRBJ1-2,TRBV5-1,TGCGCCGGCAGCTTGGACAGACCAATTGGAGGCTACACCTTC,CAGSLDRPIGGYTF
.,TRBD2,TRBJ2-3,TRBV9,TGTGCCAGCAGCCTTAGCGGGGGTAGTAGCACAGATACGCAGTATTTT,CASSLSGGSSTDTQYF
.,.,TRBJ1-2,TRBV18,TGTGCCAGCTCACCGAGGCTTACTGATGGCTACACCTTC,CASSPRLTDGYTF
.,.,TRBJ2-3,TRBV5-6,TGTGCCAGCAGCTTGGATTTCGGGGGTTATAGCACAGATACGCAGTATTTT,CASSLDFGGYSTDTQYF
.,.,TRBJ1-1,TRBV6-1,TGTGCCAGCAGTGCCTTCGGGGGGCAGGGCGGGACTGAAGCTTTCTTT,CASSAFGGQGGTEAFF
.,TRBD1,TRBJ1-5,TRBV28,TGTGCCAGCAGTCCGTCGGACAGGGTTGGCAATCAGCCCCAGCATTTT,CASSPSDRVGNQPQHF
.,TRBD1,TRBJ2-3,TRBV27,TGTGCCAGCAGTTTAAACAGGGGACGGGATACGCAGTATTTT,CASSLNRGRDTQYF
.,TRBD1,TRBJ2-2,TRBV6-5,TGTGCCACCGGGACAGGCCTCACCGGGGAGCTGTTTTTT,CATGTGLTGELFF
.,TRBD1,TRBJ2-7,TRBV18,TGTGCCAGCTCACCACGGCGCCAGGGGGCGACCTACGAGCAGTACTTC,CASSPRRQGATYEQYF
.,.,TRBJ1-2,TRBV6-5,TGTGCCAGCAGGGCGCAGGGCTATGGCTACACCTTC,CASRAQGYGYTF
.,.,TRBJ1-2,TRBV5-1,TGCGCCAGCAGCCCCAGCGGAACCAACTATGGCTACACCTTC,CASSPSGTNYGYTF
.,.,TRBJ2-7,TRBV11-2,TGTGCCAGCAGCTTAGATAGGAGCGCCGAGCAGTACTTC,CASSLDRSAEQYF
.,.,TRBJ1-5,TRBV6-5,TGTGCCAGCAGCCCGGGACACTTCAATCAGCCCCAGCATTTT,CASSPGHFNQPQHF
.,.,TRBJ1-4,TRBV7-6,TGTGCCAGCAGCTTATTTCAGGGGTCAATAGGAGAAAAACTGTTTTTT,CASSLFQGSIGEKLFF
.,.,TRBJ1-2,TRBV4-2,TGTGCCAGCAGCCAAGGCAGGGCGGATGGCTACACCTTC,CASSQGRADGYTF
.,.,TRBJ1-1,TRBV2,TGTGCCAGGGCAGGGGTCATGAACACTGAAGCTTTCTTT,CARAGVMNTEAFF
.,.,TRBJ1-1,TRBV4-3,TGCGCCAGCAGCCGATCCGACCGGGGGGGGTACACTGAAGCTTTCTTT,CASSRSDRGGYTEAFF
.,TRBD1,TRBJ1-5,TRBV19,TGTGCCAGTAGTATCATGGGACAGGGGCACGATCAGCCCCAGCATTTT,CASSIMGQGHDQPQHF
.,TRBD1,TRBJ1-1,TRBV19,TGTGCCAGCGGGACCGGGACAGGAAGAGCCATGAACACTGAAGCTTTCTTT,CASGTGTGRAMNTEAFF